This entry lists 25 T cell receptor beta chains sequenced from one sample in a study of identical twins. One entry per CDR3 protein, called by TCRdb with MiXCR from the 5' RACE reads. Counted here are around 1.7 million distinct CDR3 sequences, under 35% occurring once; the ten biggest clones make up about 0.27%. Sequenced material: cord blood. These receptors all come from a newborn girl in good health.

A few counts support this clonotype. This chain links TRBV27 with TRBJ1-1; D is undetermined. Germline V gene data show CDR1 as MNHEY and CDR2 as SMNVEV (reference sequence). V lost 2 bases to trimming and J lost 1 base, with 5 bases between them. This CDR3 contains 13 residues. The CDR3, as DNA: TGTGCCAGCAGTTTAATACCGAACACTGAAGCTTTCTTT. Its protein product is CASSLIPNTEAFF.

Concerning this clonotype itself: One junction end does not reproduce the germline sequence, and a read error may be involved. The chain links TRBV28 to TRBJ2-4, with 12 bases identical to TRBD2. The CDR3 covers 18 residues. Per germline, CDR1 MDHEN and CDR2 SYDVKM. CDR3 amino acids: CASSFLTSGRVAKNIQCF. The CDR3 DNA reads TGTGCCAGCAGTTTTTTGACTAGCGGGAGAGTGGCCAAAAACATTCAGTGCTTC.

This clonotype has only a few counts. The chain joins TRBV20-1 to TRBJ2-5, with 7 positions matching TRBD1. The CDR3 has 13 amino acids. CDR1 is DFQATT, CDR2 SNEGSKA, per germline (reference sequence). Trimming cost V 4 bases and J 2 bases; bases outside gene matches: 4. The CDR3 reads CSATRDSQETQYF. The CDR3, as DNA: TGCAGTGCTACACGGGACAGTCAAGAGACCCAGTACTTC.

The chain carries TRBV24-1 and TRBJ1-4; a possible D gene is TRBD1 (6 bases). Trimming took off 6 bases at V and 11 bases at J, with 18 bases between the two ends. The germline V gene has CDR1 KGHDR and CDR2 SFDVKD. The CDR3 covers 14 residues. The CDR3 bases are TGTGCCACCAGTTCCCACAGGGAGCCCCGGAAACTGTTTTTT. Translated: CATSSHREPRKLFF.

This chain joins TRBV20-1 and TRBJ2-3; 11 nucleotides match TRBD2. V lost 6 bases to trimming and J lost 1 base; unmatched junction nucleotides: 9. This CDR3 has 16 residues. Looked up from germline, CDR1 is DFQATT and CDR2 is SNEGSKA (reference sequence). CDR3 loop: CSALSGGAPRTDTQYF. Written as DNA, the CDR3 is TGCAGTGCCCTTAGCGGGGGGGCGCCGCGCACAGATACGCAGTATTTT.

The rearrangement links TRBV20-1 to TRBJ1-4; D is possibly TRBD1 (5 bases). The CDR3 runs to 14 residues. The V gene's germline CDR1 is DFQATT and CDR2 SNEGSKA (reference sequence). Between the trimmed V and J ends, which lost 1 base and 7 bases, there was a span of 13 bases. This CDR3 reads CSARAGWAAEKLFF. CDR3 nucleotides: TGCAGTGCTAGAGCAGGGTGGGCAGCTGAAAAACTGTTTTTT.

V and J are TRBV6-1 and TRBJ1-2; D not resolved. CDR1 is MNHNS and CDR2 is SASEGT in the germline V gene. The CDR3 runs 13 residues. Deletions cut 6 bases from V and 8 bases from J, with 16 bases between. The CDR3 loop reads CASRRVILLGYTF. CDR3 sequence (DNA): TGTGCCAGCAGACGGGTGATACTATTGGGCTACACCTTC.

This clonotype was seen a handful of times. A read error may account for a junction end that differs from germline. This chain connects TRBV11-2 to TRBJ1-4; no clear D. Germline-derived CDR1 and CDR2 are SGHAT and FQNNGV. The CDR3 extends over 13 amino acids. CDR3 sequence: CAANSAQNEKLFF. CDR3 nucleotides: TGTGCCGCAAACTCGGCACAAAATGAGAAACTGTTTTTT.

This clonotype turned up a few times. The rearrangement joins TRBV4-2 to TRBJ2-3; D is perhaps TRBD2 (5 bases). V lost 1 base and J 5 bases, leaving 13 bases between the germline ends. This CDR3 spans 15 amino acids. CDR1 and CDR2 from the germline V gene are LGHNA and YNFKEQ. The CDR3 bases are TGTGCCAGCAGCCAAGGCGGCCGAGGAGGAGATACGCAGTATTTT. It encodes CASSQGGRGGDTQYF.

Points on this clonotype: Compared with germline, one end of the junction differs, possibly owing to a read error. The V gene is TRBV6-6, the J gene TRBJ2-2; D may be TRBD2 (7 bases). Germline V lookup: CDR1 MNHNY, CDR2 SVGAGI (reference sequence). CDR3 size: 13 residues. The CDR3 DNA follows: TGTGCCAGCAGTTACGCGGGGGCCGGGGGGCTGTTTTTT. Translation: CASSYAGAGGLFF.

This clonotype was detected ten times or more. V and J are TRBV6-5 and TRBJ2-4, with TRBD2 matching over 7 bases. CDR1 and CDR2 from the germline V gene are MNHEY and SVGAGI. This CDR3 region has 12 residues. After removal of 5 bases from V and 10 bases from J, the junction contained 5 bases not matched to a gene. The CDR3: CASSTGGGIQYF. CDR3 sequence (DNA): TGTGCCAGCAGTACCGGGGGAGGGATTCAGTACTTC.

This clonotype was seen only once. The chain recombines TRBV13 with TRBJ2-7; tentative D call: TRBD2 (6 bases). CDR3 length equals 16 residues. The V and J ends lost 1 base and 7 bases respectively, with 20 bases between them. CDR1 is PRHDT, CDR2 FYEKMQ, per germline (reference sequence). The CDR3, as DNA: TGTGCCAGCAGCTTAGAAACGGGAGTCTCCTACAATGAGCAGTACTTC. Amino acid sequence: CASSLETGVSYNEQYF.

The sample holds a few counts of this clonotype. The V gene is TRBV12-3 or TRBV12-4, the J gene TRBJ1-2, with 9 bases matching TRBD1. The CDR3 is 18 residues long. The V and J ends lost 1 base and 4 bases, in that order; junction bases with no gene match: 13. The CDR3 nucleotides read TGTGCCAGCAGTTTAGAATTACAGGGGGCGTATTCCCGCTATGGCTACACCTTC. Its translation: CASSLELQGAYSRYGYTF.

This clonotype was seen more than once but under ten times. The chain carries TRBV27 and TRBJ2-3; either TRBD1 or TRBD2 may supply D (5 bases each). The CDR3 is 18 amino acids. V shed 6 bases and J shed 0 bases, with 22 bases lying between them. Germline V CDR1 and CDR2: MNHEY, SMNVEV (reference sequence). The CDR3 spells CASRPSGTPIPSTDTQYF. CDR3 DNA sequence: TGTGCCAGCAGACCCTCCGGGACCCCAATTCCTAGCACAGATACGCAGTATTTT.

This clonotype has just a few counts. This chain joins TRBV6-5 and TRBJ1-2, with 8 bases fitting TRBD1. Germline V gene lookup returns CDR1 MNHEY and CDR2 SVGAGI. V lost 6 bases to trimming and J lost 7 bases; unmatched junction nucleotides: 4. There are 12 residues in the CDR3. CDR3 sequence (DNA): TGTGCCAGCAGAAGGACAGGGAGTGGCTACACCTTC. It specifies CASRRTGSGYTF.

This clonotype has just a few counts. The genes are TRBV6-6 and TRBJ1-5; D is unresolved. The CDR3 covers 14 residues. Germline lookup yields CDR1 MNHNY and CDR2 SVGAGI (reference sequence). V was trimmed by 3 bases and J by 15 bases, leaving 21 bases between them. The CDR3 loop reads CASSYPDPYQNRHF. DNA of the CDR3: TGTGCCAGCAGTTATCCCGACCCATATCAGAATCGGCATTTT.

The chain joins TRBV3-1 to TRBJ2-1; 12 bases are a match to TRBD2. Germline CDR1 is LGHDT and CDR2 is YNNKEL (reference sequence). There are 15 residues in the CDR3. V lost 4 bases to trimming and J lost 10 bases; unmatched junction nucleotides: 8. The CDR3 sequence: CASSPGLAGPSEQFF. The CDR3 nucleotides are TGTGCCAGCAGCCCCGGACTAGCGGGACCTAGCGAGCAGTTCTTC.

The V and J genes are TRBV28 and TRBJ1-2, with 12 bases lining up with TRBD1. The germline CDR1 and CDR2 sequences are MDHEN and SYDVKM. This CDR3 region has 22 residues. V shed 3 bases, J shed 0 bases, and the junction held 20 bases outside the gene matches. This chain's CDR3 is CASSLAGTGGFFLVQANYGYTF. The CDR3 nucleotides are TGTGCCAGCAGTTTGGCCGGGACAGGGGGCTTTTTTTTGGTACAAGCTAACTATGGCTACACCTTC.

V usage is TRBV12-3 or TRBV12-4 and J usage is TRBJ1-1; 7 bases match TRBD1. This CDR3 is 18 amino acids long. With V trimmed by 4 bases and J by 2 bases, 16 bases remained unmatched. CDR3: CASSSGSPRQGPNTEAFF. CDR3 bases: TGTGCCAGCAGTTCCGGGAGCCCGAGACAGGGCCCCAACACTGAAGCTTTCTTT.

J is TRBJ2-3 and V is TRBV7-2; a weak D match, TRBD1 (6 bases). Trimming took off 6 bases at V and 2 bases at J, with 12 bases between the two ends. Germline loops: CDR1 SGHTA, CDR2 FQGNSA. This CDR3 spans 14 amino acids. As DNA, the CDR3 is TGTGCCAGCAGGCCAAGACAGGTCACAGATACGCAGTATTTT. As protein: CASRPRQVTDTQYF.

With regard to this clonotype: A read error may produce the germline difference seen at one junction end. V is TRBV3-1 and J is TRBJ1-2; D might be TRBD1 (5 bases). Germline CDR1 LGHDT, CDR2 YNNKEL (reference sequence). The CDR3 runs to 14 residues. CDR3 DNA sequence: TGTGCCGGCAGCCAAATCGCAGGGAGCTATGGCTACACCTTC. This encodes CAGSQIAGSYGYTF.

The CDR3 DNA follows: TGTGCCTCTGCTGGGACTAGCGTGCAAGAGACCCAGTACTTC. Protein sequence: CASAGTSVQETQYF. The V and J genes are TRBV10-3 and TRBJ2-5, with TRBD2 matching 10 bases. Trimming took 11 bases from V and 2 from J; bases not matched to a gene: 8. CDR1 and CDR2 (germline): ENHRY, SYGVKD. The CDR3 length is 14 residues.

This clonotype came up a few times. The genes are TRBV2 and TRBJ2-3, with D perhaps TRBD2 (7 bases). Germline V gene data show CDR1 as SNHLY and CDR2 as FYNNEI. Trimming removed 2 bases at V and 6 bases at J, with 15 bases between. CDR3 size: 15 residues. CDR3 loop: CASSEYRGAGDTQYF. The CDR3 coding sequence is TGTGCCAGCAGTGAATATCGGGGGGCTGGGGATACGCAGTATTTT.

This clonotype was counted only a few times. This sequence joins TRBV20-1 and TRBJ2-1; 14 nucleotides match TRBD2. Looked up from germline, CDR1 is DFQATT and CDR2 is SNEGSKA (reference sequence). Trimming took 3 bases from V and 7 from J; bases not matched to a gene: 8. This CDR3 has 16 residues. CDR3 coding DNA: TGCAGTGCTAGGCCCCGACTAGCGGGGGGGCTGAATGAGCAGTTCTTC. It codes for CSARPRLAGGLNEQFF.

The V and J genes are TRBV6-2 or TRBV6-3 and TRBJ2-7, with D hard to call. The CDR3 is 14 amino acids. Germline V gene sequence: CDR1 MNHEY, CDR2 SVGEGT. V dropped 2 bases and J dropped 3 bases, with 11 bases sitting between them. Here the CDR3 reads CASSYSEIVYEQYF. As DNA, the CDR3 is TGTGCCAGCAGTTACAGCGAGATCGTCTACGAGCAGTACTTC.